What follows is one TCR beta chain and its context. Its antigen remains undetermined. Base qualities are not recorded, but no much larger clone differs from it by a single base. This record belongs to a study of T cell responses to AZD1222 COVID-19 vaccine (dated by TCRdb to 2020 to 2022). For context, the study as a whole: AZD1222 recipients whose second dose came at about 4 weeks and those whose second dose came at about 12 weeks were combined into one group, since spike-specific TCR depth and breadth did not differ between the two schedules. A total of about 230 trial participants underwent TCR sequencing, of whom 207 received two doses of AZD1222 and some 26 received two doses of the MenACWY control vaccine. Enrollment into the trials was organized by age into subgroups of 18-55, 56-69 and 70-plus years, and those subgroups contained about 160, 30 and 59 TCR-sequenced participants, respectively. The research as a whole found: The 56-69-year group was small, and its depth increase did not reach significance, likely because of low power. After two AZD1222 doses, spike-specific TCR breadth and depth were significantly higher than at day 0 and than in MenACWY recipients. Because no day 14 peak-response samples were available, repertoires were characterized only after the peak T cell response. Participants were mostly white British, with more females than males. The authors suggested clonal diversity may have been underestimated. Epitopes outside the regions mutated in the B.1.351 and B.1.1.7 variants were reportedly recognized by nearly half of the unique spike-specific TCRs. The vaccine-associated CD4 TCRs covered the entire spike protein, and the dominant responses fell in regions 160-218 and 743-854. Only five to seven AZD1222 recipients were SARS-CoV-2 seropositive at baseline, limiting conclusions about previously exposed vaccinees.

The label giving this sample's time point can be read as: baseline before first vaccination. Vaccinee samples came from UK trials COV001 and COV002, including a single-blind randomized controlled phase 2/3 trial of AZD1222 (ChAdOx1 nCoV-19) in healthy adults. Trial participant PBMC samples were collected at day 0 and day 28 after the second dose for TCRbeta chain sequencing. Reading from cysteine to phenylalanine, the CDR3 counts 14 amino acids. This entry keeps only the CDR3 DNA: 42 bases, framed from base 1. Trimming takes 2 bases from V and 5 bases from J, and the germline ends sit 13 bases apart. CDR1 and CDR2 are read off the germline V gene as MNHNS and SASEGT. The CDR3 regions of human TCRbeta chains were analyzed by immunosequencing. In the source study's methods: TCRs in the repertoires were matched against a reference library of SARS-CoV-2-specific TCRs that had been generated with the MIRA antigen-specificity platform. Breadth was defined as the fraction of unique TCRs that were SARS-CoV-2-associated, and depth was defined as the fraction of total T cells that were SARS-CoV-2-associated. Using the MIRA data, every spike-specific TCR was mapped to the spike region that the TCR reacted to and assigned to either a CD4 or a CD8 class. Log10-transformed breadth and depth values were compared by one-way ANOVA with Sidak's multiple comparisons tests. TCRdb mirrors the immuneACCESS table, restricted to in-frame sequences. Some clones are absent from its copies; in checked studies, under half trace to an unresolved V gene, and the reason for the others is unknown. Clone size and the V and J calls come from that table; the DNA yielded D and trimming. The sample table records under 130,000 clones; 88% of these occur just once. The ten largest account for approximately 22% of the sample.

This receptor was identified in an adult in good health. The sequence joins TRBV6-1 to TRBJ2-7; TRBD2 is a weak D gene call, 7 bases matching. The input for sequencing was peripheral blood, taken on day 0 of AZD1222 vaccination. The CDR3 in this case is CASSESGGPHEQYF. The nucleotide sequence is TGTGCCAGCAGTGAATCCGGGGGGCCCCACGAGCAGTACTTC.